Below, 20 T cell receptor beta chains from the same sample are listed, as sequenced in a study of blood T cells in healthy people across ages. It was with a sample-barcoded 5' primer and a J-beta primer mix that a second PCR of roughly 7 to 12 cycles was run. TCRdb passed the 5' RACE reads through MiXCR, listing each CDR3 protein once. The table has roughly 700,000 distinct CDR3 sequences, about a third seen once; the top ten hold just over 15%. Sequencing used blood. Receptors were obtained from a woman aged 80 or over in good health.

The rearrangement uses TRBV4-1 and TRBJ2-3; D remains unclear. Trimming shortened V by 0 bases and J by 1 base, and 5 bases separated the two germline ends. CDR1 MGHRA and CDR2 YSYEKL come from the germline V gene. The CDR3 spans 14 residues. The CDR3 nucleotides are TGCGCCAGCAGCCAAGAAATTCGCACAGATACGCAGTATTTT. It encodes CASSQEIRTDTQYF.

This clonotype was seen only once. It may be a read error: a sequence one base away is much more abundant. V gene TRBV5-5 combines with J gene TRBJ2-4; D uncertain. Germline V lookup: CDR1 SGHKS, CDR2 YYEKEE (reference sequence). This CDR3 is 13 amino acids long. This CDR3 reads CASSLGSWNIPYF. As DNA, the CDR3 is TGTGCCAGCAGCTTGGGCTCCTGGAACATTCCGTACTTC.

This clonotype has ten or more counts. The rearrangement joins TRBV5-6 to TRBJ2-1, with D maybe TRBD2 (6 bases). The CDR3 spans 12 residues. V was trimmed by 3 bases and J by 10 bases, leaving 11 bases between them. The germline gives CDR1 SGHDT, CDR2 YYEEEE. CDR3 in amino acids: CASSSLGREQFF. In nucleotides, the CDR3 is TGTGCCAGCAGCTCCCTGGGGAGGGAGCAGTTCTTC.

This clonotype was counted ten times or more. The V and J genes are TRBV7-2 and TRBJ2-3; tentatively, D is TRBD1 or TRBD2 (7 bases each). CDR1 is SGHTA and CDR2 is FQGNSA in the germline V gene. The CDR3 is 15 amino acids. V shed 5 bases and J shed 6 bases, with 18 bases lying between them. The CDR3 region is CASSVGQTSRDTQYF. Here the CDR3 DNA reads TGTGCCAGCAGCGTGGGACAGACTAGCAGGGATACGCAGTATTTT.

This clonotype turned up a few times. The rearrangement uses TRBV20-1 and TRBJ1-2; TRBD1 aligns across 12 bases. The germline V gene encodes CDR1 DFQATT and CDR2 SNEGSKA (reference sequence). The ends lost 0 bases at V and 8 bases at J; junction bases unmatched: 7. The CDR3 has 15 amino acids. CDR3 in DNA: TGCAGTGCTAGAGATCCGGGACAGGGGGCGAGCGGCTACACCTTC. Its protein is CSARDPGQGASGYTF.

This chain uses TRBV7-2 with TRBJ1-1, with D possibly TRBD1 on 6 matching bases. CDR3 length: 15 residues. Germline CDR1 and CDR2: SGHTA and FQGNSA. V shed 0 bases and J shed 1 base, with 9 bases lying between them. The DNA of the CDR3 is TGTGCCAGCAGCTTAGCGCGGGACAAGAACACTGAAGCTTTCTTT. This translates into CASSLARDKNTEAFF.

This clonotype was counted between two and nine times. CDR3 sequence reads: CAWSVIWKRAQTRSSYEQYF. CDR3 bases: TGTGCCTGGAGTGTAATCTGGAAAAGGGCCCAAACTCGCAGCTCCTACGAGCAGTACTTC. This chain connects TRBV30 to TRBJ2-7, with unresolved D. V was trimmed by 0 bases and J by 0 bases, leaving 27 bases between them. This CDR3 is 20 amino acids long. Looked up from germline, CDR1 is GTSNPN and CDR2 is SVGIG (reference sequence).

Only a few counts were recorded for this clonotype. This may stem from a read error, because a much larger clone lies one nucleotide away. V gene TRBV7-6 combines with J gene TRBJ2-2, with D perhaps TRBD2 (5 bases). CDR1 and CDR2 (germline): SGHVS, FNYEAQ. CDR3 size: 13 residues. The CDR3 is CASSLSMTGERFF. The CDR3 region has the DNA TGTGCCAGCAGCTTATCGATGACCGGGGAGCGGTTTTTT.

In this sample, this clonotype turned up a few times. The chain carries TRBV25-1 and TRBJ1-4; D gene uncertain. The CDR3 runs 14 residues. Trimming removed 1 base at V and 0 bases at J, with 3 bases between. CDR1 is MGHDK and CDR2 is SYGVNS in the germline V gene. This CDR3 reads CASSEWTTNEKLFF. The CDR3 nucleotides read TGTGCCAGCAGTGAATGGACAACTAATGAAAAACTGTTTTTT.

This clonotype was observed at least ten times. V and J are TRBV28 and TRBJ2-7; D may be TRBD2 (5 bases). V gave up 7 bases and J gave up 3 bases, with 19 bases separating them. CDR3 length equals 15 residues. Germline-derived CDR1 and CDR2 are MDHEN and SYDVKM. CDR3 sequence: CASNPAGNPVYEQYF. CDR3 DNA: TGTGCCAGCAATCCAGCCGGGAACCCCGTCTACGAGCAGTACTTC. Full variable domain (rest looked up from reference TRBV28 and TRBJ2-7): DVKVTQSSRYLVKRTGEKVFLECVQDMDHENMFWYRQDPGLGLRLIYFSYDVKMKEKGDIPEGYSVSREKKERFSLILESASTNQTSMYLCASNPAGNPVYEQYFGPGTRLTVT.

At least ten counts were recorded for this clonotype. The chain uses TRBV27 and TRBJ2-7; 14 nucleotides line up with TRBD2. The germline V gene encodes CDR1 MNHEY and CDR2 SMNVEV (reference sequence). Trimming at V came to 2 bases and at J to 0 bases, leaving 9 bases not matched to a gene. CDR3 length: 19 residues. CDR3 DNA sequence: TGTGCCAGCAGTTTACGGTTAAGGGGACTAGCGGGGGACTCCTACGAGCAGTACTTC. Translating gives CASSLRLRGLAGDSYEQYF.

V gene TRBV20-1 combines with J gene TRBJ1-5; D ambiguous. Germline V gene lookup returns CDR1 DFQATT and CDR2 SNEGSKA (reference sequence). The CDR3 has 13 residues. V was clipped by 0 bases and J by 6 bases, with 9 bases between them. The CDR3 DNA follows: TGCAGTGCTAGAGATGAAGGCAGTCAGCCCCAGCATTTT. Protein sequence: CSARDEGSQPQHF.

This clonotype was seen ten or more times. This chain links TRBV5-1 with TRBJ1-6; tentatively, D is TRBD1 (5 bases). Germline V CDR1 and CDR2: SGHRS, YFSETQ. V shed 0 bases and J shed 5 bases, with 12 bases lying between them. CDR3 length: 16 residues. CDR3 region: CASSLEPGPDNSPLHF. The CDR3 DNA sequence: TGCGCCAGCAGCTTGGAGCCGGGGCCCGATAATTCACCCCTCCACTTT.

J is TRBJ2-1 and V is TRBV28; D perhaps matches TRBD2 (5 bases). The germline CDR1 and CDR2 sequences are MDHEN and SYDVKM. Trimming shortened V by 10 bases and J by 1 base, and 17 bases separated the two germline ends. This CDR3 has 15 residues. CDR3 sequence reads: CATNPKPGSYNEQFF. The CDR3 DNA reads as TGTGCCACTAATCCCAAACCGGGGTCCTACAATGAGCAGTTCTTC. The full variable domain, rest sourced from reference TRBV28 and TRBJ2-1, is DVKVTQSSRYLVKRTGEKVFLECVQDMDHENMFWYRQDPGLGLRLIYFSYDVKMKEKGDIPEGYSVSREKKERFSLILESASTNQTSMYLCATNPKPGSYNEQFFGPGTRLTVL.

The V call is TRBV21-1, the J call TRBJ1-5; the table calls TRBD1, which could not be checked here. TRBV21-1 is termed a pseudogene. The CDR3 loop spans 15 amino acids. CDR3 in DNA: TGTGCCAGCACCCGGACAGGGCCTTGGAATCAGCCCCAGCATTTT. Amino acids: CASTRTGPWNQPQHF.

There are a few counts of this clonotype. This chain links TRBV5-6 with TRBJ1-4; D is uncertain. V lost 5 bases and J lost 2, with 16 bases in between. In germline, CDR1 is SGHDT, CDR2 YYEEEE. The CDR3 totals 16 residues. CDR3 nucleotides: TGTGCCAGCAGTGTACGAGGGCCCATGACTAATGAAAAACTGTTTTTT. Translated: CASSVRGPMTNEKLFF.

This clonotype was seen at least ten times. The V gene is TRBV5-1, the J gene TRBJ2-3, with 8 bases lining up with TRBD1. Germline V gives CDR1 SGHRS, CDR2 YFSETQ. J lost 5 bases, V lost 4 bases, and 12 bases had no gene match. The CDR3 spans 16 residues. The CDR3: CASSVGQDPRRDTQYF. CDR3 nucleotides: TGCGCCAGCAGCGTGGGACAGGACCCGAGGAGAGATACGCAGTATTTT.

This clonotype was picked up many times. The CDR3 reads CASSSGRGLRQYF. CDR3 DNA: TGTGCCAGCAGTTCCGGGAGGGGCCTTCGGCAGTACTTC. V usage is TRBV27 and J usage is TRBJ2-7, with 8 bases aligning to TRBD2. V was pared by 4 bases and J by 9 bases, with 8 bases of the junction left unmatched. The germline V gene has CDR1 MNHEY and CDR2 SMNVEV (reference sequence). The CDR3 has 13 amino acids.

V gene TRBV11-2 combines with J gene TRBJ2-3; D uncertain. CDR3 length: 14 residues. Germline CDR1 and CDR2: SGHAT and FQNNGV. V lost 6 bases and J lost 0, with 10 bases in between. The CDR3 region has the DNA TGTGCCAGCAGGAGCCTTGCTAGCACAGATACGCAGTATTTT. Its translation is CASRSLASTDTQYF.

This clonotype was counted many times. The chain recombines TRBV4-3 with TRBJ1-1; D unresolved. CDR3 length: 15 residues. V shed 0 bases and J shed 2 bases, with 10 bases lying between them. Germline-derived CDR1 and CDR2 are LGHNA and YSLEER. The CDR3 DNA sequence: TGCGCCAGCAGCCAAGAGGATCAGAGAAACACTGAAGCTTTCTTT. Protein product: CASSQEDQRNTEAFF.